This entry lists 2 T cell receptor beta chains sequenced from one sample in a study of blood T cells in healthy people across ages. Primers used in a second PCR of roughly 7 to 11 cycles were a sample-barcoded 5' primer and a J-beta primer mix. TCRdb analysed the 5' RACE reads with MiXCR anew, one entry per CDR3 protein. The sample gives hundreds of thousands of distinct CDR3 sequences, about 56% of which show up once; around 25% is in the top ten. Material: blood. All receptors come from a man in his forties in good health.

The rearrangement joins TRBV11-2 to TRBJ2-7, with D tentatively TRBD1 or TRBD2 (5 bases each). The germline V and J ends were trimmed by 2 bases and 7 bases, with 27 bases remaining between them. CDR3 length: 18 residues. Germline V lookup: CDR1 SGHAT, CDR2 FQNNGV. The CDR3: CASSLPGLQFGANNEQYF. In DNA form, the CDR3 reads TGTGCCAGCAGCTTACCCGGCTTACAATTCGGGGCGAACAATGAGCAGTACTTC.

This clonotype has a handful of counts. The chain has TRBV24-1 and TRBJ2-5; D is undetermined. Germline-derived CDR1 and CDR2 are KGHDR and SFDVKD. This CDR3 spans 13 amino acids. The V end was cut by 4 bases, the J end by 4 bases, with 9 bases between. This CDR3 is CATSETDGETQYF. The CDR3 coding sequence is TGTGCCACCAGTGAAACGGACGGAGAGACCCAGTACTTC.